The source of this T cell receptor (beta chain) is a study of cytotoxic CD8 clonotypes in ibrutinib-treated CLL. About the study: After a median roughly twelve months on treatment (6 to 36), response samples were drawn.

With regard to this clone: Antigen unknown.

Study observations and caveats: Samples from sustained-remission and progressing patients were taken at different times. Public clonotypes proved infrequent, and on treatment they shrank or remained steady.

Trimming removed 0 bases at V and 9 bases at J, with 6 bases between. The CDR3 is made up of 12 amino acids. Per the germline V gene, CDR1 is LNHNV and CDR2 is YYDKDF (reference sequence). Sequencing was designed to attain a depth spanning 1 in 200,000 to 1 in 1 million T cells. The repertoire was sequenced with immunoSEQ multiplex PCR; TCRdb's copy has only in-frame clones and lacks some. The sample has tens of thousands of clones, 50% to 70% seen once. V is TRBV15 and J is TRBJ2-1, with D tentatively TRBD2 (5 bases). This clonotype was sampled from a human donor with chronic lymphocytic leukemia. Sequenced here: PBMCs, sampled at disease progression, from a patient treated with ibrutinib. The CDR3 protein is CATSRDAGEQFF. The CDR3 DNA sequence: TGTGCCACCAGCAGAGATGCGGGTGAGCAGTTCTTC. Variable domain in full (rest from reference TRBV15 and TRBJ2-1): DAMVIQNPRYQVTQFGKPVTLSCSQTLNHNVMYWYQQKSSQAPKLLFHYYDKDFNNEADTPDNFQSRRPNTSFCFLDIRSPGLGDTAMYLCATSRDAGEQFFGPGTRLTVL.